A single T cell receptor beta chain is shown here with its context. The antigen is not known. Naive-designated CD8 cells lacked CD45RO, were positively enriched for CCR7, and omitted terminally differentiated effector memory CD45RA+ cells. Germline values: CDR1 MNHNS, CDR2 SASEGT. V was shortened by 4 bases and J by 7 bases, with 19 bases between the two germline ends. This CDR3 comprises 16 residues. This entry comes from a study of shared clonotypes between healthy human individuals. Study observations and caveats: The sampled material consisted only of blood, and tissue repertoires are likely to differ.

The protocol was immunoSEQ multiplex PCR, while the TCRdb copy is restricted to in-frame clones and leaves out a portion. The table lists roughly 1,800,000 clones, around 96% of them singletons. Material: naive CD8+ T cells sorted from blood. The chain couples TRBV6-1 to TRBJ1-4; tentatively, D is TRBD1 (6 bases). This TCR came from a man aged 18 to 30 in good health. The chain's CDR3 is CASSGRNREGIEKLFF. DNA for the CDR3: TGTGCCAGCAGTGGTCGAAACAGGGAAGGTATTGAAAAACTGTTTTTT.